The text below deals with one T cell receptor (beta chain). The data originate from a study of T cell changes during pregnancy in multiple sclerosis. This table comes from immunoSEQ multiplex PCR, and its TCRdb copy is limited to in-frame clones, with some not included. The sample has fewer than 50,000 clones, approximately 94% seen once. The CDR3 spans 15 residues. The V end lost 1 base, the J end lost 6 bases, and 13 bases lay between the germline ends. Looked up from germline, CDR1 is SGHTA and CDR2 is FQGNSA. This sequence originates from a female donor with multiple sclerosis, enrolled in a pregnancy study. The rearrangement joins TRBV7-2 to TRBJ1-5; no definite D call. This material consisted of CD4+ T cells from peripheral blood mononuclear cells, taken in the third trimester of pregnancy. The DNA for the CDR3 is TGTGCCAGCAGCTTAGATGGTCGGGTTACTCAGCCCCAGCATTTT. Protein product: CASSLDGRVTQPQHF.